What follows is one T cell receptor beta chain and its context. This record belongs to a study of blood T cell repertoires in COVID-19. Across the whole study: From the United States, Italy and Spain came samples of acute and convalescent COVID-19. PBMCs, B-cell-depleted T cells, or T cells provided the cDNA or gDNA that made up the material.

Deletions cut 4 bases from V and 4 bases from J, with 13 bases between. CDR1 MGHDK and CDR2 SYGVNS come from the germline V gene. The CDR3 runs to 14 residues. Authors' methods: Researchers report that nucleated cell counts were estimated from reference gene primer amplification. Assay used: immunoSEQ multiplex PCR; TCRdb lists only in-frame clones, some missing. That table supplies the V and J calls and clone size; D and trimming were determined from the DNA. The sample consists of some 250,000 clones, about 87% of them appearing once. This TCR derives from a woman in her sixties or seventies with active or convalescent COVID-19. What was sequenced was peripheral blood. The V call is TRBV25-1, the J call TRBJ1-2, with D perhaps TRBD1 (5 bases). CDR3 in DNA: TGTGCCAGCAGTGGGGACCCGGGGGTCTATGGCTACACCTTC. It translates to CASSGDPGVYGYTF.